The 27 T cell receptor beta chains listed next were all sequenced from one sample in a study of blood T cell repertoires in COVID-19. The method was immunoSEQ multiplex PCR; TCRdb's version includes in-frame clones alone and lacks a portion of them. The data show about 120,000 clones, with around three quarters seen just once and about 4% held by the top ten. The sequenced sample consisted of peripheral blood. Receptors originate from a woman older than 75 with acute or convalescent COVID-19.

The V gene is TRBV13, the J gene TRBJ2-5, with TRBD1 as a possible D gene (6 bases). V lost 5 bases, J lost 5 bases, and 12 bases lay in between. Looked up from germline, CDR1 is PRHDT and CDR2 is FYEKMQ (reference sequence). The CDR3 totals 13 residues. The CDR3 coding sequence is TGTGCCAGCAGCCAACAGGGATGGGAGACCCAGTACTTC. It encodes CASSQQGWETQYF.

CDR3 nucleotide sequence: TGTGCCAGCAGCACCTTAGCGGGGTCGCAGTTCTTC. It encodes CASSTLAGSQFF. V is TRBV11-2 and J is TRBJ2-1; 8 nucleotides agree with TRBD2. Germline lookup yields CDR1 SGHAT and CDR2 FQNNGV. This CDR3 is 12 amino acids long. Trimming at V came to 5 bases and at J to 12 bases, leaving 6 bases not matched to a gene.

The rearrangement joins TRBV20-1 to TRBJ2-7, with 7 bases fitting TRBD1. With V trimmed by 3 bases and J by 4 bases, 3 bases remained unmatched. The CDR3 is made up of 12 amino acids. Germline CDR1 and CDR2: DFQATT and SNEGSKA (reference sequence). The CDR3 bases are TGCAGTGCTAGTCAACAGGGGTACGAGCAGTACTTC. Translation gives CSASQQGYEQYF.

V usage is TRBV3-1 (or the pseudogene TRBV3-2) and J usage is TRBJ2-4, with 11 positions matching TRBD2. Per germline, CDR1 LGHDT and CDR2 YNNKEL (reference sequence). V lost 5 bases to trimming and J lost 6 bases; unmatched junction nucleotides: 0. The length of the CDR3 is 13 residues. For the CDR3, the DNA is TGTGCCAGCAGCGGACTAGCGGGAAACATTCAGTACTTC. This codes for CASSGLAGNIQYF.

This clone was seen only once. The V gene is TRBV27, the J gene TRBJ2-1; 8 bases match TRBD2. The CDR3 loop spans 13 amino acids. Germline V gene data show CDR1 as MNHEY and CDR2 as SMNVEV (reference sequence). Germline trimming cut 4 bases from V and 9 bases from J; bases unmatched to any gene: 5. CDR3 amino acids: CASSSGLVVEQFF. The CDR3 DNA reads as TGTGCCAGCAGTTCGGGACTAGTGGTTGAGCAGTTCTTC.

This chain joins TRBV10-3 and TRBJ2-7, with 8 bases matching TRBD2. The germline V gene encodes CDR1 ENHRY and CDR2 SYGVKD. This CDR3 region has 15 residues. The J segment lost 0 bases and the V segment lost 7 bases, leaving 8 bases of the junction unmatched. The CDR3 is CAITPGGDRSYEQYF. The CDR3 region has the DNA TGTGCCATCACCCCCGGGGGGGACCGCTCCTACGAGCAGTACTTC.

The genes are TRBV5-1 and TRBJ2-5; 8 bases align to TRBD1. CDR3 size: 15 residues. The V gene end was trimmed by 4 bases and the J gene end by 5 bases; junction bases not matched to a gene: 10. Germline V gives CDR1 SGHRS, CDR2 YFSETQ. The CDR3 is CASSVATGVVETQYF. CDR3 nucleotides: TGCGCCAGCAGCGTCGCGACAGGGGTCGTGGAGACCCAGTACTTC.

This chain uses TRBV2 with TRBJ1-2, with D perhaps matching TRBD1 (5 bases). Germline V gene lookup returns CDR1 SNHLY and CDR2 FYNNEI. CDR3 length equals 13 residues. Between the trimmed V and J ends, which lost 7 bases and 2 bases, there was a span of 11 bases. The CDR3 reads CASKDTRNYGYTF. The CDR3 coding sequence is TGTGCCAGCAAGGACACTCGGAACTATGGCTACACCTTC. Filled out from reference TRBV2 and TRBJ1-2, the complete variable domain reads EPEVTQTPSHQVTQMGQEVILRCVPISNHLYFYWYRQILGQKVEFLVSFYNNEISEKSEIFDDQFSVERPDGSNFTLKIRSTKLEDSAMYFCASKDTRNYGYTFGSGTRLTVV.

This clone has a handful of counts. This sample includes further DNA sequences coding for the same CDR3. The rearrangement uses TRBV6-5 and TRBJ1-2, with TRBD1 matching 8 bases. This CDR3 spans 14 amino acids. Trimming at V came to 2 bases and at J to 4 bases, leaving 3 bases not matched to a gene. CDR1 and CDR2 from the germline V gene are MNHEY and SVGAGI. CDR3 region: CASSYTDRGYGYTF. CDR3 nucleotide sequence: TGTGCCAGCAGTTACACCGACAGGGGCTATGGCTACACCTTC.

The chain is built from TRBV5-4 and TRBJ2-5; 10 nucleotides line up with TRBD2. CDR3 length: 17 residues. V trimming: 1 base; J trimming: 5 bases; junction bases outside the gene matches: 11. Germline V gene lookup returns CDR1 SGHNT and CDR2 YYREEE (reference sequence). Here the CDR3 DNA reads TGTGCCAGCAGCTTGCAGCGGGGGGGCGGTAGGCAGGAGACCCAGTACTTC. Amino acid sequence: CASSLQRGGGRQETQYF. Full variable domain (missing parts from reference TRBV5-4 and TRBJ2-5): ETGVTQSPTHLIKTRGQQVTLRCSSQSGHNTVSWYQQALGQGPQFIFQYYREEENGRGNFPPRFSGLQFPNYSSELNVNALELDDSALYLCASSLQRGGGRQETQYFGPGTRLLVL.

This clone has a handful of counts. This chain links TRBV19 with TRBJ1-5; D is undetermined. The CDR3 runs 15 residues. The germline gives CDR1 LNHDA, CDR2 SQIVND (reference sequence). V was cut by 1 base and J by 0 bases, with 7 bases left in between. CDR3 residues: CASSIGRASNQPQHF. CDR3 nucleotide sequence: TGTGCCAGTAGTATAGGGAGGGCTAGCAATCAGCCCCAGCATTTT.

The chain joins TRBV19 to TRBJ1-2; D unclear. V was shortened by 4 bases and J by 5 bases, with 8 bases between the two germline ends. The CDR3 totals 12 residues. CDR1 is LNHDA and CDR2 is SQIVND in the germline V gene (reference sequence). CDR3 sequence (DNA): TGTGCCAGTAGTACTGGCGGTTATGGCTACACCTTC. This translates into CASSTGGYGYTF.

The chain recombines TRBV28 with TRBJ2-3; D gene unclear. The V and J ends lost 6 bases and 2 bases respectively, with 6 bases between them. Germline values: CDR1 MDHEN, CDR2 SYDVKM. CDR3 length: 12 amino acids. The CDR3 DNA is TGTGCCAGCAGCCTCGTCACAGATACGCAGTATTTT. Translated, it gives CASSLVTDTQYF.

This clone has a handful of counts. In DNA, the CDR3 is TGTGCCATCAGGACCGCGGGACAGGCCTCCTACGAGCAGTACTTC. Translating gives CAIRTAGQASYEQYF. The chain couples TRBV10-3 to TRBJ2-7, with TRBD1 matching 8 bases. The CDR3 loop spans 15 amino acids. Germline V gene data show CDR1 as ENHRY and CDR2 as SYGVKD. With V trimmed by 6 bases and J by 0 bases, 7 bases remained unmatched.

The CDR3 nucleotides read TGTGCCAGCTCACCTCTCGGGACAGGGGTTTCGGTTGGAAACACCATATATTTT. Its protein product is CASSPLGTGVSVGNTIYF. The rearrangement links TRBV18 to TRBJ1-3, with 10 bases lining up with TRBD1. CDR1 KGHSH and CDR2 LQKENI come from the germline V gene. Unmatched junction bases numbered 11, after V lost 3 bases and J lost 3 bases. CDR3 length: 18 amino acids. Full variable domain (missing parts from reference TRBV18 and TRBJ1-3): NAGVMQNPRHLVRRRGQEARLRCSPMKGHSHVYWYRQLPEEGLKFMVYLQKENIIDESGMPKERFSAEFPKEGPSILRIQQVVRGDSAAYFCASSPLGTGVSVGNTIYFGEGSWLTVV.

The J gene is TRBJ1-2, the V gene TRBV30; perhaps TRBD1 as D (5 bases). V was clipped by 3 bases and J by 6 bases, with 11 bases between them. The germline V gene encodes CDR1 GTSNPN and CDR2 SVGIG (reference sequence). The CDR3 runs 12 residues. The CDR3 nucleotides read TGTGCCTGGAGCCCGCAGGGTCATGGCTACACCTTC. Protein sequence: CAWSPQGHGYTF.

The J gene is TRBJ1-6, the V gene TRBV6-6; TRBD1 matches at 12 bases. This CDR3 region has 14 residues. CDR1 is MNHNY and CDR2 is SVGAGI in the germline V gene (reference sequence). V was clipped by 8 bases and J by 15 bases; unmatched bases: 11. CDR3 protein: CASQTGTGGAHLHF. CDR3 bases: TGTGCCAGCCAAACCGGGACAGGGGGCGCTCACCTCCACTTT.

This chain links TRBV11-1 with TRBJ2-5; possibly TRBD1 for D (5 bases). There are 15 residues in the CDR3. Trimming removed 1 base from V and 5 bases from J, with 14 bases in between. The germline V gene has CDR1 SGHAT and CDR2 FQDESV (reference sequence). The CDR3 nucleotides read TGTGCCAGCAGCTTAGGCAGGGATCTAGGGGAGACCCAGTACTTC. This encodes CASSLGRDLGETQYF.

The CDR3: CASSFGDRDSYEQYF. The CDR3 DNA follows: TGTGCCAGCAGCTTTGGGGACAGGGACTCCTACGAGCAGTACTTC. The chain links TRBV7-9 to TRBJ2-7; 9 nucleotides agree with TRBD1. The germline V gene encodes CDR1 SEHNR and CDR2 FQNEAQ (reference sequence). The CDR3 runs 15 residues. V was clipped by 3 bases and J by 0 bases; unmatched bases: 3.

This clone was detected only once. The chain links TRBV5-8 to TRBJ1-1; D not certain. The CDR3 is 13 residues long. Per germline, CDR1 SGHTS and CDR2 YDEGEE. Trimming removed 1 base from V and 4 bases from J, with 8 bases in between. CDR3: CASSLLRGTEAFF. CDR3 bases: TGTGCCAGCAGCTTGTTACGGGGCACTGAAGCTTTCTTT.

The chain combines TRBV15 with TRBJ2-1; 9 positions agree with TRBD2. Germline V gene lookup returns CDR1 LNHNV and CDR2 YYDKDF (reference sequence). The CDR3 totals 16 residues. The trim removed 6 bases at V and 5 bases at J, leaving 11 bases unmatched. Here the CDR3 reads CATSSWGSGGNNEQFF. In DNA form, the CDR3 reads TGTGCCACCAGTAGCTGGGGTAGCGGGGGTAACAATGAGCAGTTCTTC. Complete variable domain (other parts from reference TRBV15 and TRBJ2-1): DAMVIQNPRYQVTQFGKPVTLSCSQTLNHNVMYWYQQKSSQAPKLLFHYYDKDFNNEADTPDNFQSRRPNTSFCFLDIRSPGLGDTAMYLCATSSWGSGGNNEQFFGPGTRLTVL.

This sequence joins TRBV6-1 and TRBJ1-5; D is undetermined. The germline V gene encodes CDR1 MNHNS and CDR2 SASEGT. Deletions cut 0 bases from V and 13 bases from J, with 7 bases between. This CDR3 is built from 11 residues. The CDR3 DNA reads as TGTGCCAGCAGTGAAGCGGGCCTGCAGCATTTT. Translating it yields CASSEAGLQHF.

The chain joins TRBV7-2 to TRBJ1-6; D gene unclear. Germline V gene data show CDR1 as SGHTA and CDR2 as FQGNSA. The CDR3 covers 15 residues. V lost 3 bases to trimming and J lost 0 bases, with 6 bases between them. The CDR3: CASSFKSSYNSPLHF. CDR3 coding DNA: TGTGCCAGCAGCTTTAAGAGCTCCTATAATTCACCCCTCCACTTT.

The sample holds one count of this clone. The CDR3 DNA is TGTGCCAGCAGTGACAGGGGGAACACTGAAGCTTTCTTT. Translated: CASSDRGNTEAFF. This sequence joins TRBV6-1 and TRBJ1-1; TRBD1 might be the D (6 bases). The germline V and J ends were trimmed by 3 bases and 1 base, with 6 bases remaining between them. Germline V gene sequence: CDR1 MNHNS, CDR2 SASEGT. The CDR3 spans 13 residues.

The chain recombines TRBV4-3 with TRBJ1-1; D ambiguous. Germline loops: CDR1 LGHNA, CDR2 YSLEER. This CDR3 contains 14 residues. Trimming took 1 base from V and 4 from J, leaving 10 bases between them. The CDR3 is CASSQATYRTEAFF. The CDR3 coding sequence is TGCGCCAGCAGCCAAGCGACTTATCGCACTGAAGCTTTCTTT.

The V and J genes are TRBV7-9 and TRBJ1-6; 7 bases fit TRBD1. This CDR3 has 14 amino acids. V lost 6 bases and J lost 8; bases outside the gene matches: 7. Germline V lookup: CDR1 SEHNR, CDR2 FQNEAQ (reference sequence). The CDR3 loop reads CASRILGTDSPLHF. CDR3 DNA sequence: TGTGCCAGCAGAATCCTCGGGACAGATTCACCCCTCCACTTT.

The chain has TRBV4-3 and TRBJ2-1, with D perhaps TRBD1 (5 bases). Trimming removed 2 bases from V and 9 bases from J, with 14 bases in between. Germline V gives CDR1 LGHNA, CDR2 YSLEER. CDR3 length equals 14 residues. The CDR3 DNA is TGCGCCAGCAGCCAATCCTGGCAGGGAACTGAGCAGTTCTTC. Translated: CASSQSWQGTEQFF.